The 8 T cell receptor beta chains in this list originate from one sample, sequenced in a study of CD8+ T cells in alopecia areata. Sequencing relied on a cDNA template that was reverse transcribed from extracted RNA. Profiled with immunoSEQ multiplex PCR; TCRdb holds only in-frame clones, not every one. This repertoire shows fewer than 250,000 clones, roughly 44% found once; its top ten account for about 2.6%. The treatment here: oral pan-JAK inhibitor, 5-10 mg twice daily. Sequences were derived from CD4+ T cells sorted from blood, sampled at roughly week 36, from a patient treated with tofacitinib. These receptors were taken from a human donor with alopecia areata.

This clone was picked up a small number of times. This sequence joins TRBV11-3 and TRBJ1-2; no clear D. This CDR3 contains 12 residues. Trimming took 7 bases from V and 5 from J, leaving 11 bases between them. Germline loops: CDR1 SGHNT, CDR2 YENEEA. CDR3 DNA: TGTGCCAGCACCATGGGAGGGTATGGCTACACCTTC. This codes for CASTMGGYGYTF.

CDR3 in DNA: TGCGCCAGCAGCTGGGGGTTAGACAGGGACCAAGAGACCCAGTACTTC. It is translated as CASSWGLDRDQETQYF. The rearrangement uses TRBV5-1 and TRBJ2-5; 7 nucleotides match TRBD1. This CDR3 is 16 amino acids long. J was trimmed by 0 bases and V by 3 bases; bases with no gene match: 8. The germline gives CDR1 SGHRS, CDR2 YFSETQ. Full variable domain (outside the CDR3, taken from reference TRBV5-1 and TRBJ2-5): KAGVTQTPRYLIKTRGQQVTLSCSPISGHRSVSWYQQTPGQGLQFLFEYFSETQRNKGNFPGRFSGRQFSNSRSEMNVSTLELGDSALYLCASSWGLDRDQETQYFGPGTRLLVL.

This clone occurred a few times. The sample carries other DNA sequences with the same CDR3. The chain joins TRBV5-1 to TRBJ2-6, with 7 bases aligning to TRBD1. CDR3 length: 18 amino acids. The trim removed 2 bases at V and 0 bases at J, leaving 8 bases unmatched. Germline-derived CDR1 and CDR2 are SGHRS and YFSETQ. DNA for the CDR3: TGCGCCAGCAGCTTAAAAGGGACAGCCAGCTCTGGGGCCAACGTCCTGACTTTC. It is translated as CASSLKGTASSGANVLTF.

This clone was detected only a few times. The chain uses TRBV10-3 and TRBJ2-7, with 8 bases lining up with TRBD2. Germline V gene lookup returns CDR1 ENHRY and CDR2 SYGVKD. The trim removed 4 bases at V and 6 bases at J, leaving 5 bases unmatched. The CDR3 has 13 amino acids. The CDR3 nucleotides are TGTGCCATCAGTGCGGGAGGGGACTCCGAGCAGTACTTC. Protein: CAISAGGDSEQYF.

In DNA form, the CDR3 reads TGCAGCGTTAGGACAGGGGGTAACACCGGGGAGCTGTTTTTT. Translated, it gives CSVRTGGNTGELFF. The gene calls are TRBV29-1 and TRBJ2-2; TRBD1 agrees at 10 bases. Germline V gene data show CDR1 as SQVTM and CDR2 as ANQGSEA. The CDR3 totals 14 residues. J gave up 2 bases and V 5 bases, and 2 bases lay outside the gene matches.

This clone was seen a handful of times. The chain employs TRBV6-5 and TRBJ2-7, with 8 positions matching TRBD2. J lost 3 bases, V lost 0 bases, and 4 bases had no gene match. Germline loops: CDR1 MNHEY, CDR2 SVGAGI. This CDR3 is 15 amino acids long. CDR3: CASSYSYREGYEQYF. CDR3 sequence (DNA): TGTGCCAGCAGTTACTCGTACCGGGAGGGCTACGAGCAGTACTTC.

The rearrangement links TRBV9 to TRBJ2-1, with D maybe TRBD2 (5 bases). The V and J ends lost 2 bases and 8 bases respectively, with 11 bases between them. Germline V gene data show CDR1 as SGDLS and CDR2 as YYNGEE. There are 13 residues in the CDR3. The CDR3 DNA reads as TGTGCCAGCAGCGTTGGACTTACCCATGAGCAGTTCTTC. Its translation is CASSVGLTHEQFF.

The V call is TRBV18, the J call TRBJ2-7; possible D gene TRBD1, 6 bases. Trimming took 5 bases from V and 6 from J, leaving 14 bases between them. CDR1 KGHSH and CDR2 LQKENI come from the germline V gene. The CDR3 covers 13 residues. CDR3: CASSSAVGGEQYF. The CDR3 DNA follows: TGTGCCAGCTCATCCGCCGTAGGGGGCGAGCAGTACTTC. Supplemented by reference TRBV18 and TRBJ2-7, the full variable domain reads NAGVMQNPRHLVRRRGQEARLRCSPMKGHSHVYWYRQLPEEGLKFMVYLQKENIIDESGMPKERFSAEFPKEGPSILRIQQVVRGDSAAYFCASSSAVGGEQYFGPGTRLTVT.